This T cell receptor beta chain appears in the sequencing data of a study of T cells in Graves' hyperthyroidism and ophthalmopathy. This clonotype has a count of ten or more. In germline, CDR1 is SGHAT, CDR2 FQNNGV. Deletions cut 1 base from V and 1 base from J, with 13 bases between. This CDR3 is built from 16 residues. RNA transcripts were the template for amplifying TCR beta CDR3 regions. The HTBI primer set was used in a first-round RT-PCR of the TCR CDR3. A single record per CDR3 protein comes from TCRdb applying MiXCR to the multiplex PCR reads. The sample yields 500,000 to 600,000 distinct CDR3 sequences, 46% seen once.

The rearrangement joins TRBV11-2 to TRBJ1-1; D not certain. This TCR derives from an adult woman with Graves' disease, either hyperthyroidism or ophthalmopathy (not recorded which). Sequencing was performed on peripheral blood or thyroid tissue (not recorded which). The CDR3: CASSLAIGVRNTEAFF. CDR3 coding DNA: TGTGCCAGCAGCTTAGCTATTGGGGTTAGGAACACTGAAGCTTTCTTT.